Following are 28 T cell receptor beta chains from one sample sequenced in a study of cytomegalovirus exposure and HLA in healthy donors. Here immunoSEQ multiplex PCR was the method, and the copy in TCRdb shows in-frame clones only, minus some. This sample has 110,000 to 150,000 clones, with around 89% found just once. Sequencing was performed on PBMCs. The source is a woman aged 25-40 years in good health and CMV-seropositive.

The rearrangement joins TRBV21-1 to TRBJ2-3; the D segment call TRBD2 is taken from the table without a DNA check. TRBV21-1 is flagged as a pseudogene. The CDR3 loop spans 16 amino acids. In DNA, the CDR3 is TGTGCCAGCAGCAAAGTAAAGAGGGCCGGCACAGATACGCAGTATTTT. As protein: CASSKVKRAGTDTQYF.

The gene calls are TRBV25-1 and TRBJ1-2, with a tentative D call TRBD1 (5 bases). The ends were cut back, 8 bases at V and 6 bases at J, with 13 bases in the middle. CDR3 length equals 12 residues. Germline loops: CDR1 MGHDK, CDR2 SYGVNS. This chain's CDR3 is CASHGGSDGYTF. The CDR3 DNA reads as TGTGCCAGCCACGGGGGGTCTGATGGCTACACCTTC.

V gene TRBV5-1 combines with J gene TRBJ1-4; no firm D call. The CDR3 extends over 16 amino acids. Per the germline V gene, CDR1 is SGHRS and CDR2 is YFSETQ. V was trimmed by 1 base and J by 5 bases, leaving 15 bases between them. The CDR3 sequence: CASSLSPSSFNEKLFF. DNA of the CDR3: TGCGCCAGCAGCTTGTCCCCTAGTTCTTTCAATGAAAAACTGTTTTTT. Based on the CDR3 plus reference TRBV5-1 and TRBJ1-4, the full variable domain is KAGVTQTPRYLIKTRGQQVTLSCSPISGHRSVSWYQQTPGQGLQFLFEYFSETQRNKGNFPGRFSGRQFSNSRSEMNVSTLELGDSALYLCASSLSPSSFNEKLFFGSGTQLSVL.

The V gene is TRBV5-1, the J gene TRBJ2-3; 7 bases agree with TRBD1. CDR1 is SGHRS, CDR2 YFSETQ, per germline. This CDR3 spans 16 amino acids. V lost 2 bases and J lost 2; bases outside the gene matches: 8. The chain's CDR3 is CASSLPGTAYTDTQYF. DNA of the CDR3: TGCGCCAGCAGCTTACCTGGGACAGCTTACACAGATACGCAGTATTTT.

The chain carries TRBV10-2 and TRBJ1-5; D gene uncertain. V lost 10 bases and J lost 0, with 13 bases in between. CDR3 length equals 14 residues. Germline loops: CDR1 WSHSY, CDR2 SAAADI. In DNA form, the CDR3 reads TGCGCCACAAAAGACTGGCCTAGCAATCAGCCCCAGCATTTT. Residues: CATKDWPSNQPQHF.

The chain is built from TRBV4-1 and TRBJ2-4, with D tentatively TRBD1 (7 bases). This CDR3 is 15 amino acids long. Trimming pared 1 base from V and 6 bases from J, leaving 13 bases between. Per germline, CDR1 MGHRA and CDR2 YSYEKL. The CDR3 protein is CASSQVGQGGNIQYF. CDR3 in DNA: TGCGCCAGCAGCCAAGTTGGTCAGGGGGGAAACATTCAGTACTTC.

The genes are TRBV7-9 and TRBJ1-3; D may be TRBD1 (5 bases). The CDR3 sequence is 15 residues long. Germline V gene lookup returns CDR1 SEHNR and CDR2 FQNEAQ (reference sequence). Trimming took off 4 bases at V and 2 bases at J, with 12 bases between the two ends. CDR3 nucleotide sequence: TGTGCCAGCAGCTCTACTGGGGGGGCTGGAAACACCATATATTTT. Amino acid sequence: CASSSTGGAGNTIYF. The complete variable domain, with remaining parts taken from reference TRBV7-9 and TRBJ1-3, reads DTGVSQNPRHKITKRGQNVTFRCDPISEHNRLYWYRQTLGQGPEFLTYFQNEAQLEKSRLLSDRFSAERPKGSFSTLEIQRTEQGDSAMYLCASSSTGGAGNTIYFGEGSWLTVV.

This clone was picked up a small number of times. The chain joins TRBV23-1 to TRBJ2-1; 9 bases are shared with TRBD1. TRBV23-1 is given ORF status, its function remaining uncertain. J gave up 9 bases and V 4 bases, and 16 bases lay outside the gene matches. The CDR3 is 17 amino acids. The CDR3 reads CASSPPGGQGKFCEQFF. The DNA for the CDR3 is TGCGCCAGCAGTCCCCCTGGGGGACAGGGTAAATTCTGTGAGCAGTTCTTC.

The chain is built from TRBV6-5 and TRBJ1-2; 7 nucleotides align to TRBD1. After removal of 3 bases from V and 3 bases from J, the junction contained 4 bases not matched to a gene. Germline V CDR1 and CDR2: MNHEY, SVGAGI. The CDR3 has 14 residues. DNA of the CDR3: TGTGCCAGCAGTTATGGGGACAGTTACTATGGCTACACCTTC. It specifies CASSYGDSYYGYTF.

Points on this clone: At one end the junction does not follow the germline gene, possibly because of a read error. This chain connects TRBV7-8 to TRBJ2-5, with a weak D call TRBD2 (7 bases). CDR1 and CDR2 (germline): SGHVS, FQNEAQ. The CDR3 spans 15 residues. Here the CDR3 DNA reads TGTGCCAGCAGCCTAGCGGACAGCAGCCAAGAGACCCAGTACTTC. It yields the protein CASSLADSSQETQYF.

Only one count was recorded for this clone. The CDR3 spells CASREGQSRRYGYTF. The CDR3 coding sequence is TGTGCCAGTAGGGAAGGACAGAGCAGACGCTATGGCTACACCTTC. This chain links TRBV19 with TRBJ1-2, with D perhaps matching TRBD1 (6 bases). Germline values: CDR1 LNHDA, CDR2 SQIVND (reference sequence). Trimming pared 6 bases from V and 4 bases from J, leaving 18 bases between. The CDR3 has 15 amino acids.

Turning to this clone: Additional DNA sequences in this sample encode the identical CDR3. This sequence joins TRBV7-9 and TRBJ2-3; no clear D. In germline, CDR1 is SEHNR, CDR2 FQNEAQ (reference sequence). Trimming took 2 bases from V and 1 from J, leaving 4 bases between them. The CDR3 length is 13 residues. CDR3 DNA: TGTGCCAGCAGCTTACCGGGCACAGATACGCAGTATTTT. Residues: CASSLPGTDTQYF.

The V call is TRBV27, the J call TRBJ1-5; a possible D gene is TRBD1 (5 bases). This CDR3 is built from 16 residues. With 6 bases removed from V and 0 bases from J, the gap between germline ends came to 15 bases. Germline V CDR1 and CDR2: MNHEY, SMNVEV (reference sequence). CDR3 residues: CASSRRGEFSNQPQHF. The CDR3 DNA sequence: TGTGCCAGCAGCCGTCGGGGGGAGTTTAGCAATCAGCCCCAGCATTTT.

This chain joins TRBV5-6 and TRBJ1-1; maybe TRBD1 (5 bases). CDR1 is SGHDT, CDR2 YYEEEE, per germline. The CDR3 sequence is 15 residues long. The V end lost 3 bases, the J end lost 0 bases, and 12 bases lay between the germline ends. The CDR3 DNA sequence: TGTGCCAGCAGCTCGCGCACAGGAATGAACACTGAAGCTTTCTTT. Translating it yields CASSSRTGMNTEAFF.

The chain is built from TRBV6-5 and TRBJ1-4; 9 nucleotides line up with TRBD1. This CDR3 contains 14 residues. From germline, CDR1 is MNHEY and CDR2 SVGAGI. The trim removed 2 bases at V and 9 bases at J, leaving 4 bases unmatched. The CDR3: CASSYGTGYQKLFF. CDR3 coding DNA: TGTGCCAGCAGTTACGGGACAGGGTATCAAAAACTGTTTTTT.

The CDR3 DNA follows: TGTGCCAGCAGTTCCGCCCGGGAATATGACAATGAGCAGTTCTTC. It yields the protein CASSSAREYDNEQFF. The J gene is TRBJ2-1, the V gene TRBV27, with TRBD2 as a possible D gene (5 bases). Germline CDR1 and CDR2: MNHEY and SMNVEV (reference sequence). This CDR3 region has 15 residues. Trimming removed 4 bases from V and 5 bases from J, with 15 bases in between.

The chain has TRBV5-6 and TRBJ2-5; 7 nucleotides agree with TRBD1. This CDR3 has 17 residues. Per the germline V gene, CDR1 is SGHDT and CDR2 is YYEEEE. With 2 bases clipped from V and 1 base from J, the junction kept 11 bases outside the gene matches. CDR3 loop: CASSFPRARGIQETQYF. The CDR3 DNA reads as TGTGCCAGCAGCTTTCCCCGGGCCAGGGGGATCCAAGAGACCCAGTACTTC.

This clone is a singleton in its sample. The chain links TRBV7-2 to TRBJ1-1; tentative D call: TRBD1 (5 bases). Trimming removed 2 bases at V and 5 bases at J, with 9 bases between. The CDR3 is 13 amino acids. The germline gives CDR1 SGHTA, CDR2 FQGNSA. CDR3 sequence reads: CASSLSRDTEAFF. CDR3 nucleotide sequence: TGTGCCAGCAGCTTAAGCAGGGATACTGAAGCTTTCTTT.

The chain combines TRBV7-2 with TRBJ2-2; D possibly corresponds to TRBD2 (6 bases). Deletions cut 4 bases from V and 6 bases from J, with 12 bases between. Germline-derived CDR1 and CDR2 are SGHTA and FQGNSA. This CDR3 has 14 amino acids. As DNA, the CDR3 is TGTGCCAGCAGCTCCACTAGCTACGCCGGGGAGCTGTTTTTT. This gives the protein CASSSTSYAGELFF.

In its sample, this clone was seen once. This chain links TRBV27 with TRBJ1-2; 8 bases map to TRBD1. This CDR3 comprises 18 residues. V lost 2 bases to trimming and J lost 1 base; unmatched junction nucleotides: 12. Germline loops: CDR1 MNHEY, CDR2 SMNVEV (reference sequence). The CDR3 DNA is TGTGCCAGCAGTTTAACTGGGTGGCGACAGGGGAGTAACTATGGCTACACCTTC. Protein product: CASSLTGWRQGSNYGYTF.

The rearrangement uses TRBV27 and TRBJ2-1, with 12 bases fitting TRBD2. This CDR3 has 15 amino acids. Germline CDR1 MNHEY, CDR2 SMNVEV (reference sequence). The trim removed 5 bases at V and 6 bases at J, leaving 5 bases unmatched. The CDR3 loop is CASSISSGGANEQFF. CDR3 nucleotides: TGTGCCAGCAGTATCTCTAGCGGGGGGGCCAATGAGCAGTTCTTC.

The J gene is TRBJ2-7, the V gene TRBV5-1, with D uncertain. The CDR3 runs 14 residues. CDR1 SGHRS and CDR2 YFSETQ come from the germline V gene. V was cut by 2 bases and J by 4 bases, with 13 bases left in between. The CDR3 sequence is CASSFGEAWYEQYF. CDR3 DNA sequence: TGCGCCAGCAGCTTTGGCGAGGCCTGGTACGAGCAGTACTTC.

The chain couples TRBV5-4 to TRBJ2-2; D is perhaps TRBD2 (6 bases). The V end lost 4 bases, the J end lost 2 bases, and 9 bases lay between the germline ends. From germline, CDR1 is SGHNT and CDR2 YYREEE (reference sequence). This CDR3 is built from 14 residues. The CDR3 reads CASSPDYNTGELFF. In nucleotides, the CDR3 is TGTGCCAGCAGCCCGGACTATAACACCGGGGAGCTGTTTTTT. Supplemented by reference TRBV5-4 and TRBJ2-2, the full variable domain reads ETGVTQSPTHLIKTRGQQVTLRCSSQSGHNTVSWYQQALGQGPQFIFQYYREEENGRGNFPPRFSGLQFPNYSSELNVNALELDDSALYLCASSPDYNTGELFFGEGSRLTVL.

This clone was seen a single time. CDR3 nucleotides: TGCGCCAGCAGCTTGGGGATCGGGTGGTCAGATACGCAGTATTTT. This encodes CASSLGIGWSDTQYF. J is TRBJ2-3 and V is TRBV5-1; D remains unclear. CDR3 length equals 15 residues. CDR1 SGHRS and CDR2 YFSETQ come from the germline V gene. Trimming took off 0 bases at V and 4 bases at J, with 12 bases between the two ends. Filled out from reference TRBV5-1 and TRBJ2-3, the complete variable domain reads KAGVTQTPRYLIKTRGQQVTLSCSPISGHRSVSWYQQTPGQGLQFLFEYFSETQRNKGNFPGRFSGRQFSNSRSEMNVSTLELGDSALYLCASSLGIGWSDTQYFGPGTRLTVL.

CDR3 sequence reads: CASSLFVETQYF. CDR3 bases: TGTGCCAGCAGCTTATTCGTAGAGACCCAGTACTTC. The chain carries TRBV7-9 and TRBJ2-5; no firm D call. Germline loops: CDR1 SEHNR, CDR2 FQNEAQ (reference sequence). The CDR3 covers 12 residues. Trimming removed 2 bases at V and 4 bases at J, with 5 bases between.

CDR3 in DNA: TGTGCCAGCAGTTTATCCGTGTCTGGGGCCAACGTCCTGACTTTC. This encodes CASSLSVSGANVLTF. V and J are TRBV27 and TRBJ2-6; D ambiguous. Deletions cut 0 bases from V and 1 base from J, with 4 bases between. Germline-derived CDR1 and CDR2 are MNHEY and SMNVEV (reference sequence). The CDR3 extends over 15 amino acids.

This clone has only a few counts. The chain combines TRBV2 with TRBJ1-5, with D possibly TRBD1 on 6 matching bases. CDR1 SNHLY and CDR2 FYNNEI come from the germline V gene. This CDR3 has 14 residues. V was clipped by 6 bases and J by 4 bases, with 13 bases between them. The CDR3 reads CASSATGPNQPQHF. CDR3 DNA: TGTGCCAGCAGCGCGACAGGCCCAAATCAGCCCCAGCATTTT.

The gene calls are TRBV5-1 and TRBJ2-5; a possible D gene is TRBD2 (5 bases). The V gene's germline CDR1 is SGHRS and CDR2 YFSETQ. V was trimmed by 3 bases and J by 2 bases, leaving 11 bases between them. The CDR3 length is 14 residues. CDR3 in amino acids: CASSSGRGQETQYF. The CDR3 nucleotides read TGCGCCAGCAGCTCCGGACGGGGTCAAGAGACCCAGTACTTC.